Below are 23 T cell receptor beta chains sequenced from a single sample in a study of T cell repertoires in cytomegalovirus infection. Antigens for these TCRs are unknown. MiXCR was run by TCRdb on the reads, yielding one entry per CDR3 protein. This table holds hundreds of thousands of distinct CDR3 sequences, less than 40% found once. The starting material was cultured CD8+ T cells from PBMCs, obtained from culture after CMV antigen stimulation. These receptor sequences come from a human donor in good health (CMV status not recorded). Some clones in this sample may be carry-over from other donors' samples.

This clonotype has at least ten counts. The genes are TRBV7-2 and TRBJ1-2; 8 bases fit TRBD1. The length of the CDR3 is 13 residues. Germline V gives CDR1 SGHTA, CDR2 FQGNSA. After removal of 0 bases from V and 8 bases from J, the junction contained 2 bases not matched to a gene. The CDR3: CASSLADRAGYTF. The CDR3 DNA sequence: TGTGCCAGCAGCTTAGCGGACAGGGCCGGCTACACCTTC.

This clonotype was seen at least ten times. The chain carries TRBV7-8 and TRBJ2-1; perhaps TRBD2 as D (6 bases). Deletions cut 4 bases from V and 9 bases from J, with 25 bases between. The germline gives CDR1 SGHVS, CDR2 FQNEAQ. The CDR3 has 17 residues. DNA of the CDR3: TGTGCCAGCAGCTCCTACAAGGGTCCCGCGGGGTATCCTGAGCAGTTCTTC. Its protein product is CASSSYKGPAGYPEQFF.

A single count supports this clonotype. V gene TRBV4-3 combines with J gene TRBJ1-5; unclear D gene. Trimming stripped 4 bases from V and 7 bases from J, with 14 bases between. The germline V gene encodes CDR1 LGHNA and CDR2 YSLEER. The CDR3 covers 14 residues. The CDR3 sequence is CASSPSRLRQPQHF. CDR3 nucleotides: TGCGCCAGCAGCCCCTCTCGGTTGAGGCAGCCCCAGCATTTT.

This clonotype was picked up a small number of times. The rearrangement uses TRBV12-5 and TRBJ2-3; 11 bases fit TRBD1. The CDR3 is made up of 18 amino acids. V lost 2 bases to trimming and J lost 3 bases; unmatched junction nucleotides: 10. The germline gives CDR1 LGHNT, CDR2 FRNRAP. DNA for the CDR3: TGTGCTAGTGGTTTGAGCACCGGGACAGGGGGTTGGACAGATACGCAGTATTTT. Translating it yields CASGLSTGTGGWTDTQYF. Full variable domain (rest looked up from reference TRBV12-5 and TRBJ2-3): DARVTQTPRHKVTEMGQEVTMRCQPILGHNTVFWYRQTMMQGLELLAYFRNRAPLDDSGMPKDRFSAEMPDATLATLKIQPSEPRDSAVYFCASGLSTGTGGWTDTQYFGPGTRLTVL.

The chain employs TRBV7-6 and TRBJ1-4; the D gene is possibly TRBD1 (6 bases). CDR1 is SGHVS, CDR2 FNYEAQ, per germline. This CDR3 has 17 residues. Trimming removed 4 bases at V and 9 bases at J, with 24 bases between. CDR3 nucleotides: TGTGCCAGCAGCTCCCAAGCTCCAGGGGTGGGCAATAAAAAACTGTTTTTT. Translated, it gives CASSSQAPGVGNKKLFF. Using reference TRBV7-6 and TRBJ1-4 for the parts outside the CDR3, the full variable domain is GAGVSQSPRYKVTKRGQDVALRCDPISGHVSLYWYRQALGQGPEFLTYFNYEAQQDKSGLPNDRFSAERPEGSISTLTIQRTEQRDSAMYRCASSSQAPGVGNKKLFFGSGTQLSVL.

The chain is built from TRBV6-5 and TRBJ2-5; possibly TRBD2 for D (5 bases). V was shortened by 5 bases and J by 5 bases, with 18 bases between the two germline ends. The CDR3 length is 15 residues. In germline, CDR1 is MNHEY, CDR2 SVGAGI. Written as DNA, the CDR3 is TGTGCCAGCAGTCCGGCCCCCAGCGGTGGGGAGACCCAGTACTTC. This gives the protein CASSPAPSGGETQYF.

This clonotype was picked up a small number of times. The J gene is TRBJ2-3, the V gene TRBV12-3 or TRBV12-4; unclear D gene. The CDR3 runs 16 residues. Trimming pared 5 bases from V and 0 bases from J, leaving 15 bases between. CDR3 sequence reads: CASSPSLGSSTDTQYF. CDR3 DNA: TGTGCCAGCAGTCCGTCGCTAGGATCTAGCACAGATACGCAGTATTTT.

This clonotype was detected only a few times. This chain links TRBV7-9 with TRBJ2-1, with TRBD2 as a possible D gene (6 bases). With 5 bases removed from V and 5 bases from J, the gap between germline ends came to 16 bases. CDR3 length: 15 amino acids. Per the germline V gene, CDR1 is SEHNR and CDR2 is FQNEAQ (reference sequence). The CDR3 DNA follows: TGTGCCAGCAGCGACACCGGGACTCCCAACAATGAGCAGTTCTTC. Residues: CASSDTGTPNNEQFF.

This clonotype was seen a few times. V usage is TRBV6-2 or TRBV6-3 and J usage is TRBJ2-7; TRBD2 is a possible D gene (7 bases). Trimming shortened V by 2 bases and J by 2 bases, and 10 bases separated the two germline ends. CDR3 size: 14 residues. Germline V gene lookup returns CDR1 MNHEY and CDR2 SVGEGT. This CDR3 is CASSYGGATYEQYV. The CDR3 nucleotides are TGTGCCAGCAGTTACGGGGGGGCTACCTACGAGCAGTACGTC.

The rearrangement joins TRBV11-2 to TRBJ2-1, with 7 bases aligning to TRBD2. CDR3 size: 17 residues. V was pared by 3 bases and J by 0 bases, with 8 bases of the junction left unmatched. Germline V gene data show CDR1 as SGHAT and CDR2 as FQNNGV. CDR3 in amino acids: CASSFPPGGSSYNEQFF. The CDR3 nucleotides read TGTGCCAGCAGCTTTCCCCCCGGGGGGAGCTCCTACAATGAGCAGTTCTTC.

This clonotype was detected only a few times. The gene calls are TRBV6-1 and TRBJ2-2; the match to TRBD2 covers 9 bases. V was clipped by 3 bases and J by 4 bases; unmatched bases: 3. Germline assignment: CDR1 MNHNS and CDR2 SASEGT. The CDR3 has 15 amino acids. CDR3 DNA sequence: TGTGCCAGCAGTGACAGCGGGGGGCTCACCGGGGAGCTGTTTTTT. This sequence encodes CASSDSGGLTGELFF.

The V gene is TRBV7-3, the J gene TRBJ1-5; 7 nucleotides agree with TRBD1. The V gene's germline CDR1 is SGHTA and CDR2 FQGTGA. This CDR3 comprises 14 residues. Trimming cost V 5 bases and J 3 bases; bases outside gene matches: 4. The DNA of the CDR3 is TGTGCCAGCAGCGACAGGGTAGACAATCAGCCCCAGCATTTT. This sequence encodes CASSDRVDNQPQHF.

This clonotype was seen a handful of times. The V call is TRBV7-9, the J call TRBJ2-7; D gene uncertain. The CDR3 is made up of 15 amino acids. From germline, CDR1 is SEHNR and CDR2 FQNEAQ (reference sequence). V was trimmed by 5 bases and J by 0 bases, leaving 14 bases between them. CDR3 in amino acids: CASSKQGSYSYEQYF. CDR3 DNA: TGTGCCAGCAGCAAACAAGGGTCCTACTCCTACGAGCAGTACTTC.

The chain has TRBV10-1 and TRBJ2-2; weak D call: TRBD1 (5 bases). V lost 0 bases, J lost 2 bases, and 10 bases lay in between. Germline V gene sequence: CDR1 WNHNN, CDR2 SYGVQD (reference sequence). CDR3 length: 16 residues. CDR3 residues: CASSESDRTNTGELFF. CDR3 DNA sequence: TGCGCCAGCAGTGAGTCCGACAGAACCAACACCGGGGAGCTGTTTTTT.

This clonotype was counted a few times. The V call is TRBV5-6, the J call TRBJ2-3; 16 bases are a match to TRBD2. The V gene end was trimmed by 2 bases and the J gene end by 5 bases; junction bases not matched to a gene: 11. The CDR3 extends over 19 amino acids. Germline assignment: CDR1 SGHDT and CDR2 YYEEEE. This chain's CDR3 is CASSLTWGLAGGPGDTQYF. CDR3 DNA: TGTGCCAGCAGCTTAACCTGGGGACTAGCGGGGGGGCCTGGAGATACGCAGTATTTT.

This sequence joins TRBV15 and TRBJ1-1; TRBD1 might be the D (5 bases). The V end lost 1 base, the J end lost 3 bases, and 12 bases lay between the germline ends. The V gene's germline CDR1 is LNHNV and CDR2 YYDKDF (reference sequence). The CDR3 sequence is 15 residues long. The CDR3 DNA reads TGTGCCACCAGCAGAGTGGGGGTAGGCGACACTGAAGCTTTCTTT. Protein sequence: CATSRVGVGDTEAFF.

This clonotype was detected many times. V usage is TRBV28 and J usage is TRBJ2-3, with D maybe TRBD2 (6 bases). The CDR3 totals 15 residues. Trimming shortened V by 0 bases and J by 1 base, and 8 bases separated the two germline ends. The V gene's germline CDR1 is MDHEN and CDR2 SYDVKM. The CDR3 here is CASSLWASGTDTQYF. The DNA for the CDR3 is TGTGCCAGCAGTTTATGGGCTAGCGGCACAGATACGCAGTATTTT.

This chain joins TRBV7-4 and TRBJ2-7; 7 nucleotides line up with TRBD1. This CDR3 has 15 residues. From germline, CDR1 is SGHVT and CDR2 SQSDAQ. V was clipped by 3 bases and J by 0 bases; unmatched bases: 5. This CDR3 is CASSFVQGSSYEQYV. The CDR3 DNA sequence: TGTGCCAGCAGCTTTGTACAGGGGAGCTCCTACGAGCAGTACGTC.

This chain links TRBV4-1 with TRBJ2-2; possible D gene TRBD2, 5 bases. Germline V gene sequence: CDR1 MGHRA, CDR2 YSYEKL. V lost 1 base and J lost 4, with 13 bases in between. The CDR3 is made up of 16 amino acids. This CDR3 is CASSQVFVRGTGELFF. For the CDR3, the DNA is TGCGCCAGCAGCCAAGTATTCGTTCGGGGCACCGGGGAGCTGTTTTTT.

In nucleotides, the CDR3 is TGTGCCAGCACCTTATACAGGGGGTCAGTGGGCTACAATGAGCAGTTCTTC. Protein product: CASTLYRGSVGYNEQFF. J is TRBJ2-1 and V is TRBV12-3 or TRBV12-4; 8 bases line up with TRBD1. The CDR3 consists of 17 residues. The trim removed 7 bases at V and 3 bases at J, leaving 14 bases unmatched.

A few counts support this clonotype. This chain connects TRBV29-1 to TRBJ1-1; no definite D call. This CDR3 has 12 amino acids. V was trimmed by 6 bases and J by 7 bases, leaving 15 bases between them. Germline values: CDR1 SQVTM, CDR2 ANQGSEA. DNA for the CDR3: TGCAGCGTCCTCACTATTGGACGTGAAGCTTTCTTT. Translation: CSVLTIGREAFF.

The chain joins TRBV20-1 to TRBJ2-2; D is tentatively TRBD1 or TRBD2 (5 bases each). With 6 bases removed from V and 5 bases from J, the gap between germline ends came to 16 bases. The CDR3 runs 14 residues. CDR1 DFQATT and CDR2 SNEGSKA come from the germline V gene (reference sequence). CDR3 protein: CSAPGPPGTGELFF. The CDR3 nucleotides are TGCAGTGCCCCGGGACCACCGGGGACCGGGGAGCTGTTTTTT.

The table lists this clonotype with a few counts. The V call is TRBV7-9, the J call TRBJ1-6; tentative D call: TRBD1 (5 bases). CDR1 SEHNR and CDR2 FQNEAQ come from the germline V gene (reference sequence). The V end lost 5 bases, the J end lost 6 bases, and 17 bases lay between the germline ends. This CDR3 region has 16 residues. In DNA form, the CDR3 reads TGTGCCAGCAGCCCCGCAGGGCAGGGCCCTAATTCACCCCTCCACTTT. Protein product: CASSPAGQGPNSPLHF.